The 8 T cell receptor beta chains below all came from one sample that was sequenced in a study of blood T cell repertoires in COVID-19. Profiling relied on immunoSEQ multiplex PCR, and the TCRdb table lists in-frame clones only, not all of them. This table has more than 300,000 clones, 92% appearing once. Sequencing was done on a sample of PBMCs or T cells enriched from blood (not recorded which). These receptors were obtained from a woman between 25 and 40 years old who had recovered from COVID-19.

The chain has TRBV2 and TRBJ2-1; TRBD2 aligns across 11 bases. The CDR3 has 15 amino acids. Germline-derived CDR1 and CDR2 are SNHLY and FYNNEI. Losses at the gene ends were 0 bases for V and 9 bases for J; bases not matched to a gene: 4. The CDR3: CASSEALAGGLEQFF. CDR3 in DNA: TGTGCCAGCAGTGAAGCTCTAGCGGGAGGACTTGAGCAGTTCTTC.

The chain joins TRBV28 to TRBJ1-3, with D possibly matching TRBD1 (6 bases). CDR1 is MDHEN, CDR2 SYDVKM, per germline. V lost 5 bases, J lost 4 bases, and 12 bases lay in between. The CDR3 loop spans 14 amino acids. The CDR3 nucleotides are TGTGCCAGCAGTACTTCAGGGGAAGGAAACACCATATATTTT. Amino acids: CASSTSGEGNTIYF.

This chain connects TRBV2 to TRBJ1-2; 7 positions agree with TRBD1. CDR1 SNHLY and CDR2 FYNNEI come from the germline V gene. The CDR3 has 14 amino acids. V lost 11 bases and J lost 8; bases outside the gene matches: 17. The CDR3 reads CAASKRTGWEGYTF. CDR3 DNA: TGTGCCGCCAGCAAACGGACAGGCTGGGAAGGCTACACCTTC.

The genes are TRBV11-2 and TRBJ2-1, with TRBD2 matching over 12 bases. From germline, CDR1 is SGHAT and CDR2 FQNNGV. The CDR3 loop spans 17 amino acids. V lost 3 bases, J lost 2 bases, and 5 bases stayed unmatched. The CDR3 here is CASSFWTSGITYNEQFF. The CDR3 bases are TGTGCCAGCAGCTTTTGGACTAGCGGGATTACCTACAATGAGCAGTTCTTC.

This clone was seen a single time. The V gene is TRBV5-8, the J gene TRBJ2-1; D is perhaps TRBD2 (6 bases). This CDR3 contains 15 residues. Between the trimmed V and J ends, which lost 10 bases and 1 base, there was a span of 18 bases. Looked up from germline, CDR1 is SGHTS and CDR2 is YDEGEE. CDR3 coding DNA: TGTGCCGGCCAACTTGGCGGGATTTCCTACAATGAGCAGTTCTTC. It specifies CAGQLGGISYNEQFF.

This clone showed up just once. V gene TRBV5-6 combines with J gene TRBJ1-2; unclear D gene. The germline V gene encodes CDR1 SGHDT and CDR2 YYEEEE. The CDR3 totals 17 residues. V was cut by 3 bases and J by 4 bases, with 22 bases left in between. The CDR3 is CASSSDDTKEGPYGYTF. DNA for the CDR3: TGTGCCAGCAGCTCAGACGACACCAAGGAGGGTCCCTATGGCTACACCTTC.

The gene calls are TRBV5-4 and TRBJ1-6; D ambiguous. Germline V gene data show CDR1 as SGHNT and CDR2 as YYREEE (reference sequence). The CDR3 runs 13 residues. The V gene lost 7 bases and the J gene lost 5 bases, with 10 bases spanning the gap. The CDR3 region is CASARQDNSPLHF. In DNA, the CDR3 is TGTGCCAGCGCGCGACAAGATAATTCACCCCTCCACTTT. Drawing the rest from reference TRBV5-4 and TRBJ1-6, the complete variable domain is ETGVTQSPTHLIKTRGQQVTLRCSSQSGHNTVSWYQQALGQGPQFIFQYYREEENGRGNFPPRFSGLQFPNYSSELNVNALELDDSALYLCASARQDNSPLHFGNGTRLTVT.

The chain employs TRBV11-3 and TRBJ2-7; possible D gene TRBD2, 7 bases. The germline gives CDR1 SGHNT, CDR2 YENEEA. This CDR3 contains 15 residues. Trimming removed 5 bases at V and 3 bases at J, with 17 bases between. CDR3 sequence (DNA): TGTGCCAGCAGCCTAGGGGGGGGGACGGTCTACGAGCAGTACTTC. Its protein is CASSLGGGTVYEQYF.